The T cell receptor (beta chain) described here comes from a study of cytomegalovirus exposure and HLA in healthy donors. Study at large: Previous work identified 100 million or so unique TCR beta sequences from 150 million to 200 million T cells.

The germline V gene has CDR1 SGHKS and CDR2 YYEKEE (reference sequence). The V gene lost 4 bases and the J gene lost 3 bases, with 8 bases spanning the gap. The CDR3 consists of 12 residues. PCR was performed using 60 Vbeta and 13 Jbeta primers. The method was immunoSEQ multiplex PCR; TCRdb's version includes in-frame clones alone and lacks a portion of them. Here the sample spans around 230,000 clones, roughly 85% being singletons. This clone is a singleton in its sample. Its target is not known. Points from the study as a whole: Accurate prediction of most subjects' HLA-A and HLA-B alleles from TCR beta sequences was reported.

This TCR came from a girl aged 2 to 10 in good health and CMV-seronegative. The sample comprised PBMCs. V and J are TRBV5-5 and TRBJ2-7; the D gene is possibly TRBD2 (6 bases). DNA of the CDR3: TGTGCCAGCAGCCAGGACTACTACGAGCAGTACTTC. This sequence encodes CASSQDYYEQYF.